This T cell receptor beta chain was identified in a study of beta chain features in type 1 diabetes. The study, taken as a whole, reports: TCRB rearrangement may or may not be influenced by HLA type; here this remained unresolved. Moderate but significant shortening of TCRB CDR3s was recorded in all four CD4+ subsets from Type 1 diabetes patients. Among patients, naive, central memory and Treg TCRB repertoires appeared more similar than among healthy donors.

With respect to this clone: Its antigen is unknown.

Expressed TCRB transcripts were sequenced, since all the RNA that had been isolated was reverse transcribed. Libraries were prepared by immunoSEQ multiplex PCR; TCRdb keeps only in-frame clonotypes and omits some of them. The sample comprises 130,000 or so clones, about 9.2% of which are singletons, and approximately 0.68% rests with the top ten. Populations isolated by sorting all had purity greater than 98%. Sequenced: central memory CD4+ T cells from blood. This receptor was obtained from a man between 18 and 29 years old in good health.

The CDR3 region is CAWRAAGAIYNEQFF. CDR3 coding DNA: TGTGCCTGGAGGGCGGCGGGGGCGATTTACAATGAGCAGTTCTTC. This sequence joins TRBV30 and TRBJ2-1, with a possible D match to TRBD2 (7 bases). V dropped 3 bases and J dropped 4 bases, with 16 bases sitting between them. The germline V gene has CDR1 GTSNPN and CDR2 SVGIG (reference sequence). The CDR3 runs 15 residues.